These 22 T cell receptor beta chains were sequenced from one sample in a study of cytomegalovirus exposure and HLA in healthy donors listed by TCRdb under 2017. The library was prepared using the immunoSEQ multiplex PCR assay. In TCRdb, the immuneACCESS table is reduced to in-frame sequences with V and J assigned. These tables do not hold every clone; where another copy was compared, an unresolved V gene accounts for under half, and the others remain unexplained. The sample table lists some 180,000 clones, roughly nine tenths of them with a count of one. About 7.7% of the sample belongs to the ten largest clones. Sequencing was carried out using PBMCs. These receptors were taken from a man aged 25 to 45 in good health and CMV-seropositive.

CDR3 protein: CASSQDAGMANGYTF. CDR3 DNA: TGTGCCAGCAGCCAAGACGCTGGGATGGCAAATGGCTACACCTTC. The rearrangement joins TRBV4-2 to TRBJ1-2; D unresolved. Trimming shortened V by 0 bases and J by 6 bases, and 14 bases separated the two germline ends. The CDR3 has 15 amino acids. Looked up from germline, CDR1 is LGHNA and CDR2 is YNFKEQ.

This sequence joins TRBV7-8 and TRBJ1-1, with 8 bases aligning to TRBD1. This CDR3 comprises 13 residues. Germline V gives CDR1 SGHVS, CDR2 FQNEAQ. V trimming: 2 bases; J trimming: 7 bases; junction bases outside the gene matches: 3. CDR3 protein: CASSLWDRREAFF. DNA for the CDR3: TGTGCCAGCAGCTTATGGGACAGGCGTGAAGCTTTCTTT.

This clone showed up just once. The V call is TRBV27, the J call TRBJ2-3; no firm D call. V was trimmed by 3 bases and J by 1 base, leaving 5 bases between them. Germline-derived CDR1 and CDR2 are MNHEY and SMNVEV (reference sequence). The CDR3 extends over 13 amino acids. This CDR3 is CASSFVGTDTQYF. The CDR3 DNA sequence: TGTGCCAGCAGTTTCGTAGGCACAGATACGCAGTATTTT.

CDR3 region: CASSRTGGYYNEQFF. The CDR3, as DNA: TGTGCCAGCAGTCGGACAGGGGGTTACTACAATGAGCAGTTCTTC. The V call is TRBV6-5, the J call TRBJ2-1, with 10 bases fitting TRBD1. Germline CDR1 MNHEY, CDR2 SVGAGI. V lost 5 bases, J lost 3 bases, and 4 bases stayed unmatched. This CDR3 comprises 15 residues.

This chain links TRBV4-1 with TRBJ2-1; possible D gene TRBD2, 6 bases. Germline CDR1 MGHRA, CDR2 YSYEKL. This CDR3 comprises 14 residues. V was pared by 2 bases and J by 8 bases, with 13 bases between. The CDR3 region has the DNA TGCGCCAGCAGCCAAATCGAGCGGGCAGATGAGCAGTTCTTC. This codes for CASSQIERADEQFF.

The J gene is TRBJ1-3, the V gene TRBV6-1, with D possibly TRBD1 on 6 matching bases. The germline V gene encodes CDR1 MNHNS and CDR2 SASEGT. Trimming left V 6 bases short and J 8 bases short, with 11 bases between. The CDR3 extends over 12 amino acids. CDR3 DNA: TGTGCCAGCAGCACAGGGATCTACACCATATATTTT. It codes for CASSTGIYTIYF.

The chain carries TRBV29-1 and TRBJ1-1; no clear D gene. The V and J ends lost 4 bases and 3 bases respectively, with 9 bases between them. Germline V gives CDR1 SQVTM, CDR2 ANQGSEA. The length of the CDR3 is 12 residues. CDR3 region: CSVVVMDTEAFF. The DNA of the CDR3 is TGCAGCGTTGTAGTGATGGACACTGAAGCTTTCTTT. Variable domain in full (rest from reference TRBV29-1 and TRBJ1-1): SAVISQKPSRDICQRGTSLTIQCQVDSQVTMMFWYRQQPGQSLTLIATANQGSEATYESGFVIDKFPISRPNLTFSTLTVSNMSPEDSSIYLCSVVVMDTEAFFGQGTRLTVV.

Only one count was recorded for this clone. The V call is TRBV7-9, the J call TRBJ1-2; D remains ambiguous. The V gene lost 1 base and the J gene lost 6 bases, with 12 bases spanning the gap. The CDR3 is 14 amino acids. Germline values: CDR1 SEHNR, CDR2 FQNEAQ (reference sequence). This CDR3 reads CASSLVGAMDGYTF. The CDR3 region has the DNA TGTGCCAGCAGCTTAGTAGGAGCAATGGATGGCTACACCTTC.

The chain employs TRBV10-2 and TRBJ1-2; 7 nucleotides line up with TRBD1. Germline trimming cut 8 bases from V and 0 bases from J; bases unmatched to any gene: 0. CDR3 length: 12 residues. CDR1 is WSHSY and CDR2 is SAAADI in the germline V gene. The CDR3 DNA is TGCGCCAGCGGGACAGCTAACTATGGCTACACCTTC. Its translation is CASGTANYGYTF.

This chain links TRBV7-9 with TRBJ1-5; no clear D gene. V lost 1 base, J lost 6 bases, and 7 bases lay in between. Germline V gene data show CDR1 as SEHNR and CDR2 as FQNEAQ (reference sequence). This CDR3 has 13 amino acids. CDR3 sequence (DNA): TGTGCCAGCAGCTTAGAATTCGGTCAGCCCCAGCATTTT. Translated: CASSLEFGQPQHF.

This chain connects TRBV27 to TRBJ2-7; D is undetermined. CDR1 and CDR2 (germline): MNHEY, SMNVEV (reference sequence). V was cut by 6 bases and J by 2 bases, with 11 bases left in between. This CDR3 comprises 13 residues. The DNA for the CDR3 is TGTGCCAGCAGGCCCGGTTTGGCCTACGAGCAGTACTTC. Protein: CASRPGLAYEQYF.

This clone was recorded only once. CDR3 DNA: TGCAGCGTCGGGAAGGGGCCCAATTCGAACACCGGGGAGCTGTTTTTT. This gives the protein CSVGKGPNSNTGELFF. The V gene is TRBV29-1, the J gene TRBJ2-2; D tentatively fits TRBD1 or TRBD2 (5 bases each). CDR3 length: 16 residues. V shed 6 bases and J shed 0 bases, with 17 bases lying between them. Germline CDR1 is SQVTM and CDR2 is ANQGSEA.

This clone was observed a handful of times. This rearrangement joins TRBV18 to TRBJ1-2; 7 bases line up with TRBD1. V lost 3 bases and J lost 3; bases outside the gene matches: 4. CDR1 is KGHSH and CDR2 is LQKENI in the germline V gene. CDR3 length: 14 amino acids. The CDR3 here is CASSPTGTDYGYTF. CDR3 nucleotides: TGTGCCAGCTCACCCACCGGGACAGACTATGGCTACACCTTC.

V is TRBV18 and J is TRBJ1-1; 7 bases agree with TRBD1. Germline V gene data show CDR1 as KGHSH and CDR2 as LQKENI. This CDR3 region has 14 residues. V dropped 4 bases and J dropped 3; count of bases not matched to a gene: 5. CDR3 nucleotides: TGTGCCAGCTCACGACGACAGGGAGACACTGAAGCTTTCTTT. This gives the protein CASSRRQGDTEAFF.

V gene TRBV27 combines with J gene TRBJ2-2, with D uncertain. The V end lost 1 base, the J end lost 5 bases, and 11 bases lay between the germline ends. Germline CDR1 reads MNHEY; CDR2 reads SMNVEV (reference sequence). CDR3 size: 15 residues. The CDR3 sequence is CASSLYAPVTGELFF. CDR3 nucleotides: TGTGCCAGCAGTTTATACGCCCCAGTGACCGGGGAGCTGTTTTTT.

This sequence joins TRBV15 and TRBJ2-5; TRBD1 matches 7 bases. V dropped 4 bases and J dropped 3; count of bases not matched to a gene: 11. The germline gives CDR1 LNHNV, CDR2 YYDKDF (reference sequence). The CDR3 is 16 residues long. This CDR3 reads CATSITDRVVEETQYF. The CDR3, as DNA: TGTGCCACCAGCATAACCGACAGGGTCGTTGAAGAGACCCAGTACTTC.

V gene TRBV4-1 combines with J gene TRBJ2-4; 14 bases match TRBD2. This CDR3 has 19 residues. Germline V gene sequence: CDR1 MGHRA, CDR2 YSYEKL. After removal of 5 bases from V and 7 bases from J, the junction contained 16 bases not matched to a gene. The CDR3 sequence is CASSVRLSGTSGGGNIQYF. In DNA form, the CDR3 reads TGCGCCAGCAGCGTCCGGCTTTCCGGGACTAGCGGGGGAGGGAACATTCAGTACTTC.

This clone was counted a few times. This rearrangement joins TRBV5-5 to TRBJ1-2, with a tentative D call TRBD1 (6 bases). Germline V gene lookup returns CDR1 SGHKS and CDR2 YYEKEE (reference sequence). The CDR3 runs to 16 residues. Trimming pared 0 bases from V and 6 bases from J, leaving 18 bases between. CDR3 region: CASSLDLGSGADGYTF. CDR3 sequence (DNA): TGTGCCAGCAGCTTGGATTTAGGTTCAGGGGCGGATGGCTACACCTTC.

V and J are TRBV4-3 and TRBJ1-3, with D unresolved. Trimming took off 1 base at V and 0 bases at J, with 4 bases between the two ends. The CDR3 loop spans 14 amino acids. Looked up from germline, CDR1 is LGHNA and CDR2 is YSLEER. In nucleotides, the CDR3 is TGCGCCAGCAGCCAAGGGAGCTCTGGAAACACCATATATTTT. This translates into CASSQGSSGNTIYF.

This sequence joins TRBV7-6 and TRBJ2-1; 12 bases match TRBD2. V shed 4 bases, J shed 1 base, and the junction held 5 bases outside the gene matches. The CDR3 runs 17 residues. CDR1 is SGHVS and CDR2 is FNYEAQ in the germline V gene. CDR3 amino acids: CASSSLAGGRSYNEQFF. The CDR3 bases are TGTGCCAGCAGCTCCCTAGCGGGGGGGAGGTCCTACAATGAGCAGTTCTTC.

In its sample, this clone was seen once. The V call is TRBV11-3, the J call TRBJ2-1; D gene unclear. The germline V gene has CDR1 SGHNT and CDR2 YENEEA. CDR3 size: 13 residues. Trimming took 1 base from V and 3 from J, leaving 4 bases between them. The CDR3 DNA follows: TGTGCCAGCAGCTTAGCCAGCTACAATGAGCAGTTCTTC. Protein: CASSLASYNEQFF.

J is TRBJ2-7 and V is TRBV5-6; D is possibly TRBD1 (5 bases). The germline V gene has CDR1 SGHDT and CDR2 YYEEEE. The germline V and J ends were trimmed by 7 bases and 2 bases, with 16 bases remaining between them. The length of the CDR3 is 14 residues. The CDR3 DNA reads TGTGCCAGCGCCCCAGCCGTGGGGCCCTACGAGCAGTACTTC. Protein sequence: CASAPAVGPYEQYF.